Sequencing of this TCR beta chain was carried out in a study of cytomegalovirus exposure and HLA in healthy donors. PCR employed 60 Vbeta and 13 Jbeta primers. Clones were sequenced by immunoSEQ multiplex PCR, and TCRdb holds only the in-frame ones, with some missing. Found here are about 43,000 clones, 64% of them singletons; the top ten hold roughly 9.4%. This clone has a single count. The CDR3 has 14 residues. The germline CDR1 and CDR2 sequences are MNHEY and SVGAGI. This receptor was identified in a human donor in good health. This chain connects TRBV6-5 to TRBJ2-5; possibly TRBD1 for D (7 bases). The J call may be mistaken, given a closer DNA end match to TRBJ2-7. Source material: PBMCs. CDR3 loop: CASSKGQDYYEQYF. CDR3 coding DNA: TGTGCCAGCAGTAAAGGACAGGACTACTACGAGCAGTACTTC.